This TCR beta chain comes out of a study of cytomegalovirus exposure and HLA in healthy donors. Amplification used 60 Vbeta primers and 13 Jbeta primers. Measured with immunoSEQ multiplex PCR; TCRdb has only the in-frame clones, and not every one. The listing contains around 45,000 clones. Broader study findings: A later analysis reported that several of the most significant clusters appeared to be linked to common viral pathogens, among them Epstein-Barr virus. Roughly 170 TCR beta chains were listed as cytomegalovirus-associated. It was reportedly the case that the classifier diagnosed cytomegalovirus status with high specificity and sensitivity. Some V segments could not be told apart, so they were left out, TRBV6-2 and TRBV6-3 among them.

With respect to this clone: Its antigen is as yet unknown.

Trimming shortened V by 4 bases and J by 1 base, and 10 bases separated the two germline ends. This CDR3 has 13 amino acids. The germline gives CDR1 GTSNPN, CDR2 SVGIG (reference sequence). The chain combines TRBV30 with TRBJ1-1, with D possibly TRBD1 on 6 matching bases. The TCR comes from a male donor in good health and CMV-seronegative. The specimen sequenced was PBMCs. The CDR3 sequence is CAWNRAPNTEAFF. In DNA, the CDR3 is TGTGCCTGGAACAGGGCCCCGAACACTGAAGCTTTCTTT.